These T cell receptor beta chains were read from a single sample in a study of T cell responses to AZD1222 COVID-19 vaccine. The repertoire was sequenced with immunoSEQ multiplex PCR; TCRdb's copy has only in-frame clones and lacks some. This sample carries 140,000 to 150,000 clones, 85% to 90% of them seen once, and the ten largest clones take around 1.6%. This specimen was peripheral blood, taken on day 0 of AZD1222 vaccination. Every receptor here comes from an adult in good health. CDR3s include the opening cysteine and the closing phenylalanine or tryptophan. The D gene is left open where the match is weak. Clone size is given for some rows only: seen once, a few or many times, or a class if the clone is expanded.

v_gene,j_gene,abundance,d_gene,CDR3aa,CDR3nt
TRBV5-1,TRBJ2-5,NA,NA,CASSLGGLYQETQYF,TGCGCCAGCAGCTTGGGTGGTCTGTACCAAGAGACCCAGTACTTC
TRBV5-4,TRBJ1-2,NA,TRBD1,CASSRDLQGGLRGYTF,TGTGCCAGCAGCCGCGACCTACAGGGGGGGTTACGTGGCTACACCTTC
TRBV7-2,TRBJ2-3,NA,NA,CASSFGQFSDTQYF,TGTGCCAGCAGCTTCGGACAGTTTTCCGATACGCAGTATTTT
TRBV14,TRBJ1-1,NA,NA,CASSQGVNTEAFF,TGTGCCAGCAGCCAAGGGGTGAACACTGAAGCTTTCTTT
TRBV6-5,TRBJ1-4,NA,NA,CASSYDVYEKLFF,TGTGCCAGCAGTTACGATGTGTACGAAAAACTGTTTTTT
TRBV6-2/TRBV6-3,TRBJ1-4,NA,NA,CASSSGILGTNEKLFF,TGTGCCAGCAGTTCCGGGATCTTAGGAACTAATGAAAAACTGTTTTTT
TRBV29-1,TRBJ1-2,NA,NA,CIGQYGAYGYTF,TGCATCGGCCAATATGGGGCCTATGGCTACACCTTC
TRBV3-1/TRBV3-2,TRBJ1-5,NA,NA,CASSQDLNQPQHF,TGTGCCAGCAGCCAAGATCTGAATCAGCCCCAGCATTTT
TRBV7-9,TRBJ1-2,NA,NA,CASSLGERGYTF,TGTGCCAGCAGCTTAGGAGAAAGGGGCTACACCTTC
TRBV10-1,TRBJ1-5,NA,NA,CASKGEGVYNQPQHF,TGCGCCAGCAAAGGGGAAGGGGTATACAATCAGCCCCAGCATTTT
TRBV3-1/TRBV3-2,TRBJ1-6,NA,NA,CASSQTGPIYNSPLHF,TGTGCCAGCAGCCAAACAGGACCTATCTATAATTCACCCCTCCACTTT
TRBV6-2/TRBV6-3,TRBJ1-2,NA,TRBD1,CASSWRDSYGYTF,TGTGCCAGCAGTTGGAGGGACAGTTATGGCTACACCTTC
TRBV7-9,TRBJ2-1,NA,NA,CASSLGAQPPYNEQFF,TGTGCCAGCAGCTTAGGGGCGCAACCCCCCTACAATGAGCAGTTCTTC
TRBV10-2,TRBJ1-6,once,TRBD1,CASSVRGGGLSNSPLHF,TGCGCCAGCAGTGTGCGGGGAGGGGGCCTAAGTAATTCACCCCTCCACTTT
TRBV2,TRBJ1-1,NA,NA,CASQTNTNTEAFF,TGTGCCAGCCAAACCAACACGAACACTGAAGCTTTCTTT
TRBV19,TRBJ2-1,NA,TRBD2,CASSLTGTSGNEQFF,TGTGCCAGTAGTCTCACCGGGACTAGCGGCAATGAGCAGTTCTTC
TRBV19,TRBJ2-5,NA,NA,CASSTQRGRRTQTQYF,TGTGCCAGTAGTACCCAAAGGGGCCGAAGGACACAGACCCAGTACTTC
TRBV28,TRBJ1-1,once,NA,CASSLLFLDTEAFF,TGTGCCAGCAGTTTATTATTTCTGGACACTGAAGCTTTCTTT
TRBV6-4,TRBJ2-1,NA,TRBD2,CASSDGVTSGPGEQFF,TGTGCCAGCAGTGACGGAGTGACTAGCGGGCCGGGCGAGCAGTTCTTC
TRBV19,TRBJ2-3,NA,TRBD1,CASSIIGTGDTDTQYF,TGTGCCAGTAGTATAATCGGGACAGGGGACACAGATACGCAGTATTTT
TRBV12-3/TRBV12-4,TRBJ1-2,NA,NA,CASSPGSVYGYTF,TGTGCCAGCAGTCCCGGCTCGGTCTATGGCTACACCTTC
TRBV2,TRBJ1-4,NA,NA,CASSESVGGGEKLFF,TGTGCCAGCAGTGAATCGGTTGGAGGTGGTGAAAAACTGTTTTTT
TRBV7-9,TRBJ2-7,NA,NA,CASSLFAGKVDEQYF,TGTGCCAGCAGCTTATTTGCAGGGAAAGTCGACGAGCAGTACTTC
TRBV28,TRBJ2-1,NA,NA,CASSFGAVGDEQFF,TGTGCCAGCAGTTTCGGTGCGGTAGGGGATGAGCAGTTCTTC
TRBV6-5,TRBJ2-6,NA,NA,CASRPQGSGANVLTF,TGTGCCAGCAGACCACAGGGCTCTGGGGCCAACGTCCTGACTTTC
TRBV18,TRBJ1-5,NA,NA,CASSPVGGNQPQHF,TGTGCCAGCTCACCAGTGGGGGGCAATCAGCCCCAGCATTTT
TRBV18,TRBJ1-4,NA,NA,CASSPQGANEKLFF,TGTGCCAGCTCACCACAGGGTGCCAATGAAAAACTGTTTTTT
TRBV18,TRBJ1-4,NA,NA,CASSARATNEKLFF,TGTGCCAGCTCCGCCCGTGCAACTAATGAAAAACTGTTTTTT
TRBV6-5,TRBJ2-7,NA,NA,CATFGALLEQYF,TGTGCCACCTTCGGGGCCCTCCTCGAGCAGTACTTC
TRBV28,TRBJ2-7,NA,TRBD1,CASSSGQGSPYEQYF,TGTGCCAGCAGCTCGGGACAGGGGTCTCCCTACGAGCAGTACTTC
TRBV9,TRBJ2-3,NA,NA,CASSVRDGLDTQYF,TGTGCCAGCAGCGTTAGGGACGGACTAGATACGCAGTATTTT
TRBV9,TRBJ2-3,NA,TRBD1,CASSVEDRPSTDTQYF,TGTGCCAGCAGCGTAGAGGACAGGCCTAGCACAGATACGCAGTATTTT
TRBV11-2,TRBJ2-3,once,NA,CASSLGGDTQYF,TGTGCCAGCAGCTTGGGCGGGGATACGCAGTATTTT
TRBV7-2,TRBJ2-2,NA,NA,CASSLPNFGELFF,TGTGCCAGCAGCTTACCGAATTTCGGGGAGCTGTTTTTT
TRBV2,TRBJ2-7,NA,NA,CASSVVVSYEQYF,TGTGCCAGCAGTGTGGTGGTCTCCTACGAGCAGTACTTC
TRBV18,TRBJ1-6,NA,TRBD1,CASSPRDRGSPLHF,TGTGCCAGCTCACCAAGGGACAGGGGTTCACCCCTCCACTTT
TRBV7-2,TRBJ1-6,NA,TRBD1,CASSLATGVKNSPLHF,TGTGCCAGCAGCTTGGCGACAGGGGTAAAAAATTCACCCCTCCACTTT
TRBV7-9,TRBJ2-5,NA,NA,CASSFSQSLETQYF,TGTGCCAGCAGCTTCTCCCAATCGCTTGAGACCCAGTACTTC
TRBV4-2,TRBJ2-1,NA,TRBD2,CASSSSPREASYNEQFF,TGTGCCAGCAGCTCCAGCCCGCGGGAGGCCTCCTACAATGAGCAGTTCTTC
TRBV15,TRBJ1-4,NA,NA,CATSRVGVREKLFF,TGTGCCACCAGCAGAGTTGGGGTACGTGAAAAACTGTTTTTT
TRBV2,TRBJ2-3,once,NA,CASSEAQGGTQYF,TGTGCCAGCAGTGAAGCTCAGGGGGGTACGCAGTATTTT
TRBV5-1,TRBJ1-6,NA,TRBD1,CASSLATQGTGSPLHF,TGCGCCAGCAGCTTGGCCACACAGGGGACAGGGTCACCCCTCCACTTT
TRBV7-6,TRBJ1-6,NA,NA,CASSLDPLPGKNSPLHF,TGTGCCAGCAGCTTAGACCCCCTTCCAGGGAAGAATTCACCCCTCCACTTT
TRBV3-1/TRBV3-2,TRBJ2-1,NA,NA,CASSQRAVEHNEQFF,TGTGCCAGCAGCCAACGGGCAGTTGAACACAATGAGCAGTTCTTC
TRBV9,TRBJ1-1,NA,NA,CASSFRDYREVNTEAFF,TGTGCCAGCAGCTTCCGGGACTATCGGGAGGTGAACACTGAAGCTTTCTTT
TRBV6-5,TRBJ1-5,NA,NA,CASRGLDSNQPQHF,TGTGCCAGCCGGGGCCTAGATAGCAATCAGCCCCAGCATTTT
TRBV27,TRBJ1-2,NA,NA,CASSSLMGGTYGYTF,TGTGCCAGCAGTTCCCTGATGGGCGGGACGTATGGCTACACCTTC
TRBV7-6,TRBJ1-4,NA,NA,CASSLLQGKGEKLFF,TGTGCCAGCAGCTTATTACAGGGAAAGGGTGAAAAACTGTTTTTT
TRBV2,TRBJ2-7,NA,NA,CASSDLPGTYPYEQYF,TGTGCCAGCAGTGACCTTCCCGGGACTTACCCCTACGAGCAGTACTTC
TRBV14,TRBJ2-5,NA,NA,CASSQDPRWETQYF,TGTGCCAGCAGCCAAGATCCGCGGTGGGAGACCCAGTACTTC
TRBV7-7,TRBJ1-5,NA,TRBD1,CASRSVRDRGKQPQHF,TGTGCCAGCAGGAGCGTCCGGGACAGGGGTAAACAGCCCCAGCATTTT
TRBV5-1,TRBJ2-5,once,TRBD2,CASSLGAGGAETQYF,TGCGCCAGCAGCTTGGGGGCGGGAGGCGCAGAGACCCAGTACTTC
TRBV3-1/TRBV3-2,TRBJ1-2,NA,NA,CASSQGPYGYTF,TGTGCCAGCAGCCAGGGTCCCTATGGCTACACCTTC
TRBV19,TRBJ1-1,NA,NA,CASSPPGPWWTEAFF,TGTGCCAGTAGCCCCCCAGGACCCTGGTGGACTGAAGCTTTCTTT